The clone carrying this TCR beta chain turned up a few times. Its antigen is unidentified. The germline V gene has CDR1 GTSNPN and CDR2 SVGIG (reference sequence). Trimming shortened V by 5 bases and J by 8 bases, and 11 bases separated the two germline ends. The CDR3 spans 11 residues. This sample was taken from a study of beta chain features in type 1 diabetes. Whole-study findings and limits: The study found that naive, central memory and Treg TCRB repertoires appeared more similar in patients than in healthy donors. Shorter templates might be favored by PCR, and equally so in patients and in controls. All four CD4+ subsets from Type 1 diabetes patients carried moderately but significantly shorter TCRB CDR3s.

The single heparinised draw taken from each donor contained around 110 mL of blood on average. Expressed TCRB transcripts were sequenced because the entire RNA isolate underwent reverse transcription. Roughly 3.4 million reads per sample on average were obtained from naive, central memory and regulatory T cell samples. Only in-frame clones appear in the TCRdb table, and some are missing; sequencing was by immunoSEQ multiplex PCR. The sample carries fewer than 300,000 clones, approximately 11% recorded once. The material sequenced was naive CD4+ T cells from blood. This TCR derives from a man aged 25-45 years with type 1 diabetes. The chain is built from TRBV30 and TRBJ2-3; no definite D call. The CDR3 spells CAWPPSGTQYF. The CDR3 DNA follows: TGTGCCTGGCCCCCCAGTGGTACGCAGTATTTT.